This TCR beta chain was retrieved from a study of CD8 T cells in ankylosing spondylitis. General study results and limits: Matched synovial fluid from ankylosing spondylitis patients was reported to be enriched for disease-linked clones.

This clonotype has at least ten counts. Its antigen is undetermined. The CDR3 is made up of 14 amino acids. Per the germline V gene, CDR1 is SGHRS and CDR2 is YFSETQ. The ends were cut back, 4 bases at V and 4 bases at J, with 11 bases in the middle. TCRdb called the 5' RACE reads again in MiXCR, with one record for every CDR3 protein. The sample consists of about 300,000 distinct CDR3 sequences, around 10% of them appearing once. Source material: blood, either unsorted or a sorted T cell fraction (not recorded which). This sequence joins TRBV5-1 and TRBJ1-4; TRBD1 might be the D (6 bases). This TCR was sampled from a female donor with ankylosing spondylitis or in good health (not recorded which). DNA of the CDR3: TGCGCCAGCAGCGCGCAGGGGTATAATGAAAAACTGTTTTTT. As protein: CASSAQGYNEKLFF.